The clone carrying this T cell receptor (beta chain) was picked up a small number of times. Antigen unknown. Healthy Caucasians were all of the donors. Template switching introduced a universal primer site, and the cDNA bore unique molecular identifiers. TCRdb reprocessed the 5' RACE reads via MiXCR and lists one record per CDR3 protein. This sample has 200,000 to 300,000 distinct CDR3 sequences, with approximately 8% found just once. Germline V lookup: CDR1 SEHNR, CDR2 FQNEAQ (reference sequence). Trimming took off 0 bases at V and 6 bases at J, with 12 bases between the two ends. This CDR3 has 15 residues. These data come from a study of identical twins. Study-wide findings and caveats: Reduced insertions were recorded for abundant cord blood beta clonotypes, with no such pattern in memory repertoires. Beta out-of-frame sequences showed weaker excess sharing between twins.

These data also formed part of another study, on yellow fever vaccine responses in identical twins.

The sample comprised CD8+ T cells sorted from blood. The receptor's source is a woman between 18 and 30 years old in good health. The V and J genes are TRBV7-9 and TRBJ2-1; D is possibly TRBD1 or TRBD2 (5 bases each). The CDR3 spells CASSLARDPGNEQFF. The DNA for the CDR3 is TGTGCCAGCAGCTTAGCCCGGGACCCTGGCAATGAGCAGTTCTTC.